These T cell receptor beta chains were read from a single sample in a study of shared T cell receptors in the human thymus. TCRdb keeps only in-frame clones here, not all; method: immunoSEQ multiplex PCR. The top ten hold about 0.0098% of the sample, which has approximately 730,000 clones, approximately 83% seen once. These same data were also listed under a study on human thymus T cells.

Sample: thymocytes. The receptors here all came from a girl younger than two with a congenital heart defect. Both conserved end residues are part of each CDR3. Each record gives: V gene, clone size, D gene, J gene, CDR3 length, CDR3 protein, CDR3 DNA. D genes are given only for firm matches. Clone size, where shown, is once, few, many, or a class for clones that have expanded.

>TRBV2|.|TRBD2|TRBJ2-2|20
CASSEALRTSGGGNTGELFF
TGTGCCAGCAGTGAAGCGCTTCGGACTAGCGGGGGCGGAAACACCGGGGAGCTGTTTTTT
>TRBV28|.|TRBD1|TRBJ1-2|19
CASSLEGTGTGRSNYGYTF
TGTGCCAGCAGTCTTGAGGGGACAGGGACCGGCCGCTCTAACTATGGCTACACCTTC
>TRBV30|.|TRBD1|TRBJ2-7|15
CAWRRTGQGRYEQYF
TGTGCCTGGAGGAGGACGGGACAGGGGCGCTACGAGCAGTACTTC
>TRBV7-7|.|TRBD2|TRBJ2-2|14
CASSPGGSTGELFF
TGTGCCAGCAGCCCGGGGGGGAGCACCGGGGAGCTGTTTTTT
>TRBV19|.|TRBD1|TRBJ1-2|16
CASSKVARTGGNGYTF
TGTGCCAGTAGTAAGGTCGCAAGGACAGGGGGTAATGGCTACACCTTC
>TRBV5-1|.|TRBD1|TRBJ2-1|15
CASGGQYFSYNEQFF
TGCGCCAGCGGGGGACAGTACTTCTCCTACAATGAGCAGTTCTTC
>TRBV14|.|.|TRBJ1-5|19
CASSHPLGQGKVSNQPQHF
TGTGCCAGCAGCCATCCCCTGGGGCAGGGCAAGGTGAGCAATCAGCCCCAGCATTTT
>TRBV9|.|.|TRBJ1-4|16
CASSVDLYGRGEKLFF
TGTGCCAGCAGCGTAGATCTGTACGGAAGGGGGGAAAAACTGTTTTTT
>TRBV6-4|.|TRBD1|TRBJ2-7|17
CASSESHGTGDRMEQYF
TGTGCCAGCAGTGAATCCCATGGGACAGGGGACAGGATGGAGCAGTACTTC
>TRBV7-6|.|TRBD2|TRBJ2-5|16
CASSLGSGAYQETQYF
TGTGCCAGCAGCTTAGGCAGCGGGGCGTACCAAGAGACCCAGTACTTC
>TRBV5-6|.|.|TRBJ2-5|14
CASSLVLQQETQYF
TGTGCCAGCAGCTTGGTGCTTCAGCAAGAGACCCAGTACTTC
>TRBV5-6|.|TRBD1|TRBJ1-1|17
CASSGRTGYILNTEAFF
TGTGCCAGCAGCGGACGGACAGGCTACATCCTGAACACTGAAGCTTTCTTT
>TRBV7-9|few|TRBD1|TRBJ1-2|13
CASSPGTGGPYTF
TGTGCCAGCAGCCCCGGGACAGGGGGCCCCTACACCTTC
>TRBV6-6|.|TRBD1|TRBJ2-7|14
CASSSGTGPYEQYF
TGTGCCAGCAGTTCCGGGACAGGGCCCTACGAGCAGTACTTC
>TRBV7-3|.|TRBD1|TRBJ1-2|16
CASSLTGGDRARGYTF
TGTGCCAGCAGCTTAACGGGCGGCGACAGGGCTCGAGGCTACACCTTC
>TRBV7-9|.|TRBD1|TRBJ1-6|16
CASSFSGQGDNSPLHF
TGTGCCAGCAGCTTCTCCGGGCAGGGGGATAATTCACCCCTCCACTTT
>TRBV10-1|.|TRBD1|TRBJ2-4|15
CASSDRGTAKNIQYF
TGCGCCAGCAGTGACAGGGGGACCGCCAAAAACATTCAGTACTTC
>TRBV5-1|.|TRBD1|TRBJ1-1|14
CASSLRTGDTEAFF
TGCGCCAGCAGCTTGCGGACAGGGGACACTGAAGCTTTCTTT
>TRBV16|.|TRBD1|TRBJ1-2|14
CASSPWTGNYGYTF
TGTGCCAGCAGCCCTTGGACAGGGAACTATGGCTACACCTTC
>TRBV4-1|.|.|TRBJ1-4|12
CASSQRTLELFF
TGCGCCAGCAGCCAACGCACATTGGAACTGTTTTTT
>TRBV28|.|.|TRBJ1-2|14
CASSLIRSRYGYTF
TGTGCCAGCAGTTTAATCCGGTCTCGGTATGGCTACACCTTC
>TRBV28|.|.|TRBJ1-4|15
CASSSPQGSNEKLFF
TGTGCCAGCAGTTCCCCACAGGGATCTAATGAAAAACTGTTTTTT
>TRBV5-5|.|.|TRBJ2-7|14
CASSLLRATYEQYF
TGTGCCAGCAGCTTGTTGAGGGCTACCTACGAGCAGTACTTC
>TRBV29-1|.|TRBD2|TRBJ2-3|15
CSVEDGLAATDTQYF
TGCAGCGTTGAAGATGGACTAGCGGCCACAGATACGCAGTATTTT
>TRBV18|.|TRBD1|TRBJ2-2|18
CASSPYRNPGQGTGELFF
TGTGCCAGCTCACCATATCGGAACCCGGGACAGGGAACCGGGGAGCTGTTTTTT
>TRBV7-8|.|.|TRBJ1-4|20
CASSLTMGVLGPATNEKLFF
TGTGCCAGCAGCTTGACGATGGGTGTTTTGGGCCCCGCAACTAATGAAAAACTGTTTTTT
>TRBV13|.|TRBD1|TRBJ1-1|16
CASSAGTAGMNTEAFF
TGTGCCAGCAGCGCCGGGACAGCCGGAATGAACACTGAAGCTTTCTTT
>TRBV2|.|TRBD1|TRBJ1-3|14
CASTRQGRKDTIYF
TGTGCCAGCACCCGACAGGGCCGTAAGGACACCATATATTTT
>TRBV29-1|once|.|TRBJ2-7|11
CSVDTGDEQYF
TGCAGCGTTGACACCGGGGACGAGCAGTACTTC
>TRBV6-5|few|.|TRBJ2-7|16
CASSYFYHGSSYEQYF
TGTGCCAGCAGTTACTTTTATCACGGGTCCTCCTACGAGCAGTACTTC
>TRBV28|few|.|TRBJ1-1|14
CASRPGMGDTEAFF
TGTGCCAGCAGACCAGGGATGGGTGACACTGAAGCTTTCTTT
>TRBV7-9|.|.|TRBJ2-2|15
CASSLGQPNTGELFF
TGTGCCAGCAGCTTAGGACAGCCAAACACCGGGGAGCTGTTTTTT
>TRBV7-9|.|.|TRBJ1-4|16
CASSLGRGGFNEKLFF
TGTGCCAGCAGCTTGGGGCGTGGGGGCTTCAATGAAAAACTGTTTTTT
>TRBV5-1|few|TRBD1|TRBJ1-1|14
CASSTGQALTEAFF
TGCGCCAGCAGCACCGGACAGGCCCTAACTGAAGCTTTCTTT
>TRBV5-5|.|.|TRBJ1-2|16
CASSLATPADSAGYTF
TGTGCCAGCAGCTTGGCAACCCCGGCGGACAGTGCTGGCTACACCTTC
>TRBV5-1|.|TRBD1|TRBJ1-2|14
CASRRQGEGCGYTF
TGCGCCAGCAGACGACAGGGCGAGGGCTGTGGCTACACCTTC
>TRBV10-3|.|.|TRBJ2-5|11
CAAGGQETQYF
TGTGCCGCCGGCGGCCAAGAGACCCAGTACTTC
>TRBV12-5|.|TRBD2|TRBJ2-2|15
CASGPSGGAIGELFF
TGTGCTAGTGGACCTAGCGGGGGGGCGATCGGGGAGCTGTTTTTT
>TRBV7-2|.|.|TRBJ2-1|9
CASSFFQFF
TGTGCCAGCAGCTTCTTCCAGTTCTTC